This is a list of T cell receptor beta chains from one sample in a study of T cell responses to AZD1222 COVID-19 vaccine. Repertoires were generated with immunoSEQ multiplex PCR, while TCRdb's copy carries only in-frame clones and drops some. The sample has 100,000 or so clones, approximately 90% seen once. The sequencing here drew on peripheral blood, taken on day 0 of AZD1222 vaccination. These TCRs come from an adult in good health. Each CDR3 is given with its conserved first and last residue. The D gene is left open where the match is weak. Where a row states a size, it is once, few, many or the class of an expanded clone; other rows omit it.

V	D	J	size	DNA	CDR3
TRBV5-6	-	TRBJ2-7	-	TGTGCCAGCAGCTTTGGGACCGAGATTTCCTACGAGCAGTACTTC	CASSFGTEISYEQYF
TRBV5-1	-	TRBJ2-2	-	TGCGCCAGCAGCTTGGAAGGGGGTGCCGGGGAGCTGTTTTTT	CASSLEGGAGELFF
TRBV15	-	TRBJ2-1	-	TGTGCCACCAGCAGAGGGCAGGGCCGTGGGGATGAGCAGTTCTTC	CATSRGQGRGDEQFF
TRBV27	-	TRBJ1-1	-	TGTGCCAGCAGTTTAATTGGGGGGCAGAACACTGAAGCTTTCTTT	CASSLIGGQNTEAFF
TRBV7-8	TRBD1	TRBJ1-2	-	TGTGCCAGCAGCTATCCGGGACAGGGTGGCTATGGCTACACCTTC	CASSYPGQGGYGYTF
TRBV29-1	-	TRBJ1-1	-	TGCAGCGTTGGCGGGGACACTGAAGCTTTCTTT	CSVGGDTEAFF
TRBV11-1	-	TRBJ2-7	-	TGTGCCAGCAGCTTGTTGGCTGGGGAAACCTACGAGCAGTACTTC	CASSLLAGETYEQYF
TRBV2	TRBD1	TRBJ1-5	-	TGTGCCAGCAGCATAGGACAGGGCAATCAGCCCCAGCATTTT	CASSIGQGNQPQHF
TRBV19	-	TRBJ2-1	-	TGTGCCAGTAGTCCTGGGGGAAGGAGTATTGGAAATGAGCAGTTCTTC	CASSPGGRSIGNEQFF
TRBV7-8	-	TRBJ2-5	-	TGTGCCAGCAGTCCCGGGACGGGGCGTGAGACCCAGTACTTC	CASSPGTGRETQYF
TRBV19	TRBD2	TRBJ2-1	-	TGTGCCAGTAGTATTGGAGGGCTAGCGGGGGTGCGGTTCTTC	CASSIGGLAGVRFF
TRBV28	TRBD1	TRBJ1-2	-	TGTGCCAGCAGTGCCGACAGGGGGCAGGGCTACACCTTC	CASSADRGQGYTF
TRBV28	-	TRBJ1-6	-	TGTGCCAGCAGTTTAGGGGCGAGCTCCTATAATTCACCCCTCCACTTT	CASSLGASSYNSPLHF
TRBV5-8	-	TRBJ1-1	-	TGTGCCAGCAGCCCATTGAGCTCCAGGGAATGGTCTGAAGCTTTCTTT	CASSPLSSREWSEAFF
TRBV2	TRBD1	TRBJ1-5	-	TGTGCCAGCAGTGCCTGGACAGGAAGCAATCAGCCCCAGCATTTT	CASSAWTGSNQPQHF
TRBV5-6	-	TRBJ2-3	-	TGTGCCAGCAGCGGGGGACACCAGGCCCTCACAGATACGCAGTATTTT	CASSGGHQALTDTQYF
TRBV24-1	-	TRBJ2-5	-	TGTGCCACCAGTCGGCGGAGGGGGTACGGAGAGACCCAGTACTTC	CATSRRRGYGETQYF
TRBV9	TRBD2	TRBJ2-3	once	TGTGCCAGCAGCCCAAGACTGGGCAGCGGGGGACGCACAGATACGCAGTATTTT	CASSPRLGSGGRTDTQYF
TRBV6-5	TRBD2	TRBJ2-7	-	TGTGCCAGCAGGGGGGGGGTCCGCTCCTACGAGCAGTACTTC	CASRGGVRSYEQYF
TRBV5-1	TRBD1	TRBJ2-1	-	TGCGCCAGCAGCTTGGTGGGACAGGGGGCTCGGGATGAGCAGTTCTTC	CASSLVGQGARDEQFF
TRBV6-2/TRBV6-3	-	TRBJ2-4	-	TGTGCCAGCAGTTCGACCCTAGCCAAAAACATTCAGTACTTC	CASSSTLAKNIQYF
TRBV5-6	-	TRBJ2-7	once	TGTGCCAGCAGCTCCCCAAGGGAGCAGTACTTC	CASSSPREQYF
TRBV7-2	TRBD1	TRBJ2-6	once	TGTGCCAGCAGCTTGACAGGGCCTTCCTCTGGGGCCAACGTCCTGACTTTC	CASSLTGPSSGANVLTF
TRBV6-6	TRBD1	TRBJ2-7	-	TGTGCCAGCAGTGGGACAGACTCCTACGAGCAGTACTTC	CASSGTDSYEQYF
TRBV5-1	TRBD2	TRBJ2-5	-	TGCGCCAGCAGCTTAAATCCGACGGCGGGGGTCAGGACCCAGTACTTC	CASSLNPTAGVRTQYF